This T cell receptor (beta chain) was sequenced for a study of shared clonotypes between healthy human individuals (dated by TCRdb to 2018 to 2021). Notes on the research overall: The cohort included three men and a couple of women between 18 and 49 years of age. For each donor, CD4 naive and CD4 memory were each run on three plates, CD8 naive on two plates, and CD8 memory on one plate. To estimate repertoire size and how much clonotype sharing occurs between individuals, the study deeply sequenced the blood TCR repertoires of roughly 5 healthy adults. Libraries were prepared and TCR repertoires were sequenced by different laboratories using diverse techniques, in order to increase sequencing depth and limit assay-specific biases. Each donor's leukapheresis produced roughly between about 0.8 and 8.9 billion PBMCs. Overall study results and their limits: Pairwise subsampling indicated that sequencing depth was expected to affect the degree of clonotype sharing among donors. The small number of donors limited the genetic and exposure-history diversity represented. Incomplete sequencing was indicated by rarefaction of sorted-subset datasets, despite the large sequencing depth. Estimated clonotype richness was generally larger for naive than for memory subsets. Approximately 5% of naive CD4, 3.5% of naive CD8, roughly 2.4% of memory CD4, and about 0.4% of memory CD8 clonotypes were shared across a few donors. Higher generation probabilities were observed for clonotypes shared by all four sorted-subset donors than for non-shared clonotypes. Only blood was sampled, and tissue TCR repertoires likely differ from those in blood.

V and J lose 5 bases and 5 bases, and a span of 22 bases separates them. Counted from cysteine to phenylalanine, this CDR3 has 16 amino acids. The retained sequence is limited to the CDR3, 48 bases, with the frame set at the first base. Taken from the germline V gene (reference sequence), the CDR1 and CDR2 loops are LNHDA and SQIVND. A remark on this clone: It has no known antigen specificity. No quality values exist for individual bases; no much larger clone is one base distant.

TCR CDR3 regions were amplified from genomic DNA by multiplex PCR using the deep immunoSEQ assay. Genomic DNA extracted from each cell subset was distributed evenly over all wells of several immunoSEQ 96-well plates, and each plate served as one replicate. Each replicate PCR for sorted subsets received 200 ng genomic DNA, equal to roughly 33,000 T cell genomes. The purified libraries were quantified using a Qubit 3.0 fluorometer, sized with a Bioanalyzer 2100, and then quantified again using the KAPA Library Quantification kit. Every immunoSEQ 96-well plate was sequenced on a separate single-read 150-cycle Illumina NextSeq 550 flow cell. Processing in the source paper ran as follows. Because the immunoSEQ output included only junctional sequences and no quality scores, the filtering could not be the same as the filtering used for full-length reads. Sequences were annotated with PyIR, a Python wrapper for IgBLAST v1.9, using IMGT germline references to assign V/J genes and CDR3. Reads with weak V/J assignments (E-value above 1e-6), missing CDR3, stop codons, out-of-frame junctions, or ambiguous translated residues were removed. A V3J clonotype was defined by an identical inferred V gene, J gene, and CDR3 amino acid sequence. The percentage overlap between two repertoires was calculated by dividing the number of shared unique clonotypes by the size of the smaller repertoire. Richness of each repertoire was evaluated using RTK rarefaction, the Chao1 estimator, and Recon v2.1 estimates of unobserved clonotypes. OLGA was used to compute generation probabilities for all TCRbeta clonotypes that the gDNA method yielded from four donors. TCRdb retrieved this table from immuneACCESS and kept in-frame rearrangements only. Not all clones are present; in checked studies, unresolved V genes account for under half, and no reason is known for the remainder. V and J calls and clone size follow that table, whereas D and trimming were derived from the DNA. Across this sample there are around 2,000,000 clones, with about 94% seen only once. The ten largest clones add up to 1% to 1.3% of the sample.

CD8 naive samples were CD45RO-negative cells positively selected for CCR7, giving a CD45RA+CCR7+ population that excluded TemRA cells. The donors were healthy, HIV-negative adults with no recently reported acute infections or vaccinations. All donors were Caucasian adults living in Nashville, Tennessee, USA. Blood was collected by leukapheresis, and PBMCs were isolated by Ficoll-Histopaque density gradient centrifugation and then cryopreserved in liquid nitrogen vapor phase. Analytical flow cytometry was used to check the purity and quantity of each magnetically sorted T cell population. Genomic DNA was isolated from each sorted fraction and quantified by UV absorbance on a Nanodrop 2000c.

The chain is made from TRBV19 and TRBJ2-7; the D gene cannot be named for sure. The sample taken for sequencing was naive CD8+ T cells sorted from blood. The cell subset or site label corresponds to: CD45RA+CCR7+. This sequence originates from a man aged 18 to 30 in good health. The sequenced DNA is TGTGCCAGTAGTCCCTACGCCGGCGGTACTCCTAACGAGCAGTACTTC. Its coded protein is CASSPYAGGTPNEQYF.